This entry is about one T cell receptor (beta chain). These data belong to a study of blood T cell repertoires in COVID-19. For the study at large: Nucleic acid was either cDNA or gDNA, and it came from T cells, B-cell-depleted T cells, or PBMCs.

Original analysis: Scientists estimated how many nucleated cells there were by amplifying reference gene primers. The method was immunoSEQ multiplex PCR; TCRdb's version includes in-frame clones alone and lacks a portion of them. The V and J calls and the clone size are those of that table, but D and trimming were determined from the DNA. The sample records some 100,000 clones, roughly 92% being singletons. This sequence was found in a man aged 70 or older with acute or convalescent COVID-19. Material for sequencing was peripheral blood.

The CDR3 region has the DNA TGTGCCAGCAGCCCCCCCAGCGGGGTGGGGAATGAGCAGTTCTTC. This gives the protein CASSPPSGVGNEQFF. The V gene is TRBV7-9, the J gene TRBJ2-1; 7 positions agree with TRBD2. In germline, CDR1 is SEHNR, CDR2 FQNEAQ (reference sequence). The CDR3 has 15 amino acids. Trimming took 5 bases from V and 7 from J; bases not matched to a gene: 11. Combining the CDR3 with reference TRBV7-9 and TRBJ2-1 gives the whole variable domain DTGVSQNPRHKITKRGQNVTFRCDPISEHNRLYWYRQTLGQGPEFLTYFQNEAQLEKSRLLSDRFSAERPKGSFSTLEIQRTEQGDSAMYLCASSPPSGVGNEQFFGPGTRLTVL.